This T cell receptor (beta chain) originates from a study of CD8 T cells in ankylosing spondylitis. In its sample, this clonotype was seen a few times. Antigen specificity is unknown. It was by quantitative 5'-RACE with molecular barcodes that TCR beta libraries were made. TCRdb reanalysed the 5' RACE reads using MiXCR and keeps one entry per CDR3 protein. The sample has about 260,000 distinct CDR3 sequences; approximately 24% are singletons. Whole-study results and caveats: Reportedly, disease-linked clones are significantly enriched in ankylosing spondylitis patients' matched synovial fluid.

Deletions cut 6 bases from V and 0 bases from J, with 15 bases between. Per the germline V gene, CDR1 is DFQATT and CDR2 is SNEGSKA (reference sequence). The CDR3 totals 15 residues. This sequence was found in a male donor with ankylosing spondylitis or in good health (not recorded which). This chain uses TRBV20-1 with TRBJ2-1; tentative D call: TRBD2 (7 bases). Sequenced: blood, either unsorted or a sorted T cell fraction (not recorded which). Here the CDR3 DNA reads TGCAGTGCCGCGCGGGGGCAAAGCTCCTACAATGAGCAGTTCTTC. Protein product: CSAARGQSSYNEQFF.